This T cell receptor (beta chain) came from a study of T cell repertoires in cytomegalovirus infection. About the research overall: Indicated by public TCR beta signatures were CMV infection and matching HLA type.

Turning to this clonotype: Its antigen is undetermined.

General study points: The study identified carriers of CMV plus the relevant HLA from cumulative public TCR beta family frequency.

The CDR3 extends over 17 amino acids. Trimming cost V 5 bases and J 0 bases, with 17 bases left between them. The germline V gene encodes CDR1 SGHVS and CDR2 FQNEAQ. MiXCR, applied by TCRdb to the reads, yields one record per CDR3 protein. The sample holds roughly 230,000 distinct CDR3 sequences; 22% are singletons and the top ten take around a sixth. This chain connects TRBV7-8 to TRBJ2-4, with D perhaps TRBD1 (5 bases). Sequencing was done on a sample of CD8+ T cells from PBMCs. The sequence was obtained from a human donor in good health (CMV status not recorded). Some clones in this sample may be carry-over from other donors' samples. The CDR3 bases are TGTGCCAGCAGCCTCCGAGACAGCTCCCTAGCCAAAAACATTCAGTACTTC. This gives the protein CASSLRDSSLAKNIQYF.